The rows below give T cell receptor beta chains drawn from one sample of a study of a mutant IDH1 vaccine in newly diagnosed glioma. Measured with immunoSEQ multiplex PCR; TCRdb has only the in-frame clones, and not every one. The sample lists around 29,000 clones; 87% were seen once. Antigen specificity for these receptors is unknown. Source: peripheral blood mononuclear cells (PBMCs), taken from a glioma patient whose treatment included an IDH1 peptide vaccine. The receptors originated from a woman in her thirties or forties with glioma. Some clones in this sample may be carry-over from other donors' samples. Each CDR3 is given with its conserved first and last residue. A D gene is named only where the DNA matches it firmly. Clone size is given for some rows only: seen once, a few or many times, or a class if the clone is expanded.

CDR3nt: TGTGCCAGCTCCAGACAGTCGGACCAAGAGACCCAGTACTTC; CDR3aa: CASSRQSDQETQYF; j_gene: TRBJ2-5; abundance: NA; v_gene: TRBV25-1; d_gene: NA
CDR3nt: TGTGCCAGCAGCGGATCTAGGGTCCGCGGGGGCCCCTCAGGCACGCAGTATTTT; CDR3aa: CASSGSRVRGGPSGTQYF; j_gene: TRBJ2-3; abundance: NA; v_gene: TRBV9; d_gene: NA
CDR3nt: TGTGCCACTGCATCAGGCCTCGACCCTTCAGCCCAGCATTTT; CDR3aa: CATASGLDPSAQHF; j_gene: TRBJ1-5; abundance: once; v_gene: TRBV27; d_gene: NA
CDR3nt: TGTGCCAGCAGCGGGAGGGGGACCCTGACCTTC; CDR3aa: CASSGRGTLTF; j_gene: TRBJ2-7; abundance: NA; v_gene: TRBV9; d_gene: NA
CDR3nt: TGTGCCAGCAGCCCGTCGGGGTACTCCACAGATACGCAGTATTTT; CDR3aa: CASSPSGYSTDTQYF; j_gene: TRBJ2-3; abundance: NA; v_gene: TRBV5-5; d_gene: NA
CDR3nt: TGCGCCAGCAGCCAGGGGCTCAGGGGAGAGTACGAGCAGTACTTC; CDR3aa: CASSQGLRGEYEQYF; j_gene: TRBJ2-7; abundance: NA; v_gene: TRBV4-3; d_gene: NA
CDR3nt: TGTGCCAGCAGTGAATCGACAGGGGCCAACTATGGCTACACCTTC; CDR3aa: CASSESTGANYGYTF; j_gene: TRBJ1-2; abundance: NA; v_gene: TRBV6-1; d_gene: TRBD1
CDR3nt: TGTGCCAGCAGCCAAGACGAGGTTCTTGGGCGCACTGAAGCTTTCTTT; CDR3aa: CASSQDEVLGRTEAFF; j_gene: TRBJ1-1; abundance: NA; v_gene: TRBV4-2; d_gene: NA
CDR3nt: TGCGCCAGCAGCTTGGGGGAAGTGTCTTACCAAGAGACCCAGTACTTC; CDR3aa: CASSLGEVSYQETQYF; j_gene: TRBJ2-5; abundance: NA; v_gene: TRBV5-1; d_gene: NA
CDR3nt: TGTGCCAGCAGTGAAGGGACAGGGAACTATGGCTACACCTTC; CDR3aa: CASSEGTGNYGYTF; j_gene: TRBJ1-2; abundance: NA; v_gene: TRBV6-1; d_gene: TRBD1
CDR3nt: TGTGCCAGCAGCCAAGTCAGTAGTCCGAACACCGGGGAGCTGTTTTTT; CDR3aa: CASSQVSSPNTGELFF; j_gene: TRBJ2-2; abundance: few; v_gene: TRBV14; d_gene: NA
CDR3nt: TGTGCCAGCAGTACCCTCCCGGGACAGGGAAACAATGAGCAGTTCTTC; CDR3aa: CASSTLPGQGNNEQFF; j_gene: TRBJ2-1; abundance: NA; v_gene: TRBV6-4; d_gene: TRBD1
CDR3nt: TGTGCCAGCACTCTAGCGGGGAGCCAAGAGACCCAGTACTTC; CDR3aa: CASTLAGSQETQYF; j_gene: TRBJ2-5; abundance: NA; v_gene: TRBV2; d_gene: TRBD2
CDR3nt: TGTGCCAGCAACCAGGTTAGCTCTGGGGCCAACGTCCTGACTTTC; CDR3aa: CASNQVSSGANVLTF; j_gene: TRBJ2-6; abundance: NA; v_gene: TRBV6-1; d_gene: NA
CDR3nt: TGTGCCAGCAGCTTAGTCAGCAGGGCCCCCTCCTACGAGCAGTACTTC; CDR3aa: CASSLVSRAPSYEQYF; j_gene: TRBJ2-7; abundance: NA; v_gene: TRBV7-2; d_gene: NA
CDR3nt: TGTGCCAGCAGTAAGACATTAGCAGGTCGTAAGACTGAAGCTTTCTTT; CDR3aa: CASSKTLAGRKTEAFF; j_gene: TRBJ1-1; abundance: NA; v_gene: TRBV27; d_gene: NA
CDR3nt: TGTGCCACCAGCAGACCGAGCCTCAAACTGAACACTGAAGCTTTCTTT; CDR3aa: CATSRPSLKLNTEAFF; j_gene: TRBJ1-1; abundance: NA; v_gene: TRBV15; d_gene: NA
CDR3nt: TGTGCCAGCAGTTTAGACAGGGAGGTGGGAGAGACCCAGTACTTC; CDR3aa: CASSLDREVGETQYF; j_gene: TRBJ2-5; abundance: once; v_gene: TRBV27; d_gene: NA
CDR3nt: TGCAGCGTCGTCAAGGCAGGGTACGGCGAGCAGTACTTC; CDR3aa: CSVVKAGYGEQYF; j_gene: TRBJ2-7; abundance: NA; v_gene: TRBV29-1; d_gene: NA
CDR3nt: TGTGCCAGCAGCCTTAATTACAATGAGCAGTTCTTC; CDR3aa: CASSLNYNEQFF; j_gene: TRBJ2-1; abundance: NA; v_gene: TRBV2; d_gene: NA
CDR3nt: TGTGCCAGCAGCTTATTCGGGGGCGTCGTTATCGGGGAGCTGTTTTTT; CDR3aa: CASSLFGGVVIGELFF; j_gene: TRBJ2-2; abundance: few; v_gene: TRBV7-8; d_gene: NA
CDR3nt: TGCGCCAGCAGCCAAGACGCGGGGGGTTACAATGAGCAGTTCTTC; CDR3aa: CASSQDAGGYNEQFF; j_gene: TRBJ2-1; abundance: NA; v_gene: TRBV4-3; d_gene: TRBD2
CDR3nt: TGTGCCAGTAGTATCCGGAGTTATGAGCAGTTCTTC; CDR3aa: CASSIRSYEQFF; j_gene: TRBJ2-1; abundance: NA; v_gene: TRBV19; d_gene: NA